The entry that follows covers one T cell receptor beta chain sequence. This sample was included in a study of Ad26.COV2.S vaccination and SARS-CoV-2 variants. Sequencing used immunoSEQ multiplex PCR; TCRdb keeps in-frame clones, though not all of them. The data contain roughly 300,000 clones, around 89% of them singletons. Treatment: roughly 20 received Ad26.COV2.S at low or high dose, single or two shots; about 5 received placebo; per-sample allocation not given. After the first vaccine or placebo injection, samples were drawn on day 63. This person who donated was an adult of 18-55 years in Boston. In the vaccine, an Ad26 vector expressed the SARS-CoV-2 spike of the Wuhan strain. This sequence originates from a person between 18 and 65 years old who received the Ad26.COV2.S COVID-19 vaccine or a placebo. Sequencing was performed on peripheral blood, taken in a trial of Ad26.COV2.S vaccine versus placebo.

The CDR3 DNA is TGTGCCAGTGGGCACGAAGATGGGCAGTTCTTC. It yields the protein CASGHEDGQFF. The chain carries TRBV19 and TRBJ2-1, with D uncertain. Germline V gives CDR1 LNHDA, CDR2 SQIVND (reference sequence). The CDR3 is 11 residues long. V lost 8 bases, J lost 12 bases, and 14 bases lay in between.